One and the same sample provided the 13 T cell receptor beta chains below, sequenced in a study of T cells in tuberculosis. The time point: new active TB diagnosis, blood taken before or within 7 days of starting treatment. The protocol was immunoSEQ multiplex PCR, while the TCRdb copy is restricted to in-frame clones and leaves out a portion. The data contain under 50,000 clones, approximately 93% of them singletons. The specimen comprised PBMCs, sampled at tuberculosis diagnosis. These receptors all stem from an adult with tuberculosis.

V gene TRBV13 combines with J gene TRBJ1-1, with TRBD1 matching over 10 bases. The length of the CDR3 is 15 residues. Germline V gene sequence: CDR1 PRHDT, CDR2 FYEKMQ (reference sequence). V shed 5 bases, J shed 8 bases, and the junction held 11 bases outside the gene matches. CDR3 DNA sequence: TGTGCCAGCAGCCAGGGACAGGGGTTTTTGGGGGAAGCTTTCTTT. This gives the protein CASSQGQGFLGEAFF.

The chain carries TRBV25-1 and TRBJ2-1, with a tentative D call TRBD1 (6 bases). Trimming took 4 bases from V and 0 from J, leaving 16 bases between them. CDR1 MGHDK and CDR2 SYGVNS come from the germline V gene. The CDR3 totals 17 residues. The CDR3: CASSGPNRASSYNEQFF. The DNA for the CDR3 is TGTGCCAGCAGTGGACCTAACAGGGCGAGCTCCTACAATGAGCAGTTCTTC.

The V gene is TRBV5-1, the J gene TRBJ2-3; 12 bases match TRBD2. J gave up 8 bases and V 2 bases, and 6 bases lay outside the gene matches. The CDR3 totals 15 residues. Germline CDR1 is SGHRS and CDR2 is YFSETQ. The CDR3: CASSFLAGGPGTQYF. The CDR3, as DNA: TGCGCCAGCAGCTTTCTAGCGGGGGGGCCAGGTACGCAGTATTTT.

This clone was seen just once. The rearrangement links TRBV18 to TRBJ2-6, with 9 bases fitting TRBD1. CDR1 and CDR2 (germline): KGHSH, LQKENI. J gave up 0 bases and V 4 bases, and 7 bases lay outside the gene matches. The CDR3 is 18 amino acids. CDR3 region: CASSQRDRASSGANVLTF. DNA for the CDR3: TGTGCCAGCTCACAGCGGGACAGGGCGAGCTCTGGGGCCAACGTCCTGACTTTC. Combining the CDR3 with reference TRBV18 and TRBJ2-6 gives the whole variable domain NAGVMQNPRHLVRRRGQEARLRCSPMKGHSHVYWYRQLPEEGLKFMVYLQKENIIDESGMPKERFSAEFPKEGPSILRIQQVVRGDSAAYFCASSQRDRASSGANVLTFGAGSRLTVL.

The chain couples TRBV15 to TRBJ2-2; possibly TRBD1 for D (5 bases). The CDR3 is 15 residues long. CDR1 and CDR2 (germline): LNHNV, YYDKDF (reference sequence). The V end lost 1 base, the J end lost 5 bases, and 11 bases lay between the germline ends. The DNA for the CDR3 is TGTGCCACCAGCAGAGTCAATAGGGGAACCGGGGAGCTGTTTTTT. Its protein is CATSRVNRGTGELFF.

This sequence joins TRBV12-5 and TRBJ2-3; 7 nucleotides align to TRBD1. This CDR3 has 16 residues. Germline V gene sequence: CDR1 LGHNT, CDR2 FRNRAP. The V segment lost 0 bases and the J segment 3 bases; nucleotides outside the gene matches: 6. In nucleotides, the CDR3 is TGTGCTAGTGGTTTGGTACCAGGGGGAAGTACAGATACGCAGTATTTT. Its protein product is CASGLVPGGSTDTQYF. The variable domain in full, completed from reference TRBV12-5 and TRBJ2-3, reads DARVTQTPRHKVTEMGQEVTMRCQPILGHNTVFWYRQTMMQGLELLAYFRNRAPLDDSGMPKDRFSAEMPDATLATLKIQPSEPRDSAVYFCASGLVPGGSTDTQYFGPGTRLTVL.

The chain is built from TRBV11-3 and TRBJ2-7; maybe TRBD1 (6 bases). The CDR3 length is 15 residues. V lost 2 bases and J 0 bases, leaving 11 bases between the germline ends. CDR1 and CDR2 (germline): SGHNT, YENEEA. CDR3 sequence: CASSLRPDSSYEQYF. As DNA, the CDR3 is TGTGCCAGCAGCTTACGACCGGACAGCTCCTACGAGCAGTACTTC.

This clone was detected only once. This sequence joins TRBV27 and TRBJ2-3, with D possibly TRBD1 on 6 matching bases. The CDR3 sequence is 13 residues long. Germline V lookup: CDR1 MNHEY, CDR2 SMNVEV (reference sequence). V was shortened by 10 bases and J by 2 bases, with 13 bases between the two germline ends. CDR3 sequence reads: CAIKGGYTDTQYF. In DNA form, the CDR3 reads TGTGCCATCAAAGGGGGATACACAGATACGCAGTATTTT.

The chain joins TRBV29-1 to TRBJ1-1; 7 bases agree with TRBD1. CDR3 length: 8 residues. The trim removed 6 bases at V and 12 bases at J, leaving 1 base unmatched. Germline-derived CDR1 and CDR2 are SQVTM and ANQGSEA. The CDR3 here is CSVDRTFF. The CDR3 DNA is TGCAGCGTGGACAGGACTTTCTTT.

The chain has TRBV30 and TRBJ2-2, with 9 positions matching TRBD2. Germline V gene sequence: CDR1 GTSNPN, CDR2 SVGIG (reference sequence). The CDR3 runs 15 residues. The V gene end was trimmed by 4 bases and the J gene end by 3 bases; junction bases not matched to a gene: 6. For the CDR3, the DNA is TGTGCCTGGAAAGAGGCTAGCGGGGACACCGGGGAGCTGTTTTTT. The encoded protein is CAWKEASGDTGELFF. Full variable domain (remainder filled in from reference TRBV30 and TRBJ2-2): SQTIHQWPATLVQPVGSPLSLECTVEGTSNPNLYWYRQAAGRGLQLLFYSVGIGQISSEVPQNLSASRPQDRQFILSSKKLLLSDSGFYLCAWKEASGDTGELFFGEGSRLTVL.

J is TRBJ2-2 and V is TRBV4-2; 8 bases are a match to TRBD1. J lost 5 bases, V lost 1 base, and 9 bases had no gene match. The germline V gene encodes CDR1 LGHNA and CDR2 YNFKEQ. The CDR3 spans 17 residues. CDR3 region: CASSQVLSRGQTGELFF. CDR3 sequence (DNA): TGTGCCAGCAGCCAAGTCCTCTCCAGGGGGCAGACCGGGGAGCTGTTTTTT.

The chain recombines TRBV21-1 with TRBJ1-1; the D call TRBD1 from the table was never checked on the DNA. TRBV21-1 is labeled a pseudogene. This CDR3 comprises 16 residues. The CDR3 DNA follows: TGTGCCAGCAGCAAGCAGGAAACAGACCATAACACTGAAGCTTTCTTT. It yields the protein CASSKQETDHNTEAFF.

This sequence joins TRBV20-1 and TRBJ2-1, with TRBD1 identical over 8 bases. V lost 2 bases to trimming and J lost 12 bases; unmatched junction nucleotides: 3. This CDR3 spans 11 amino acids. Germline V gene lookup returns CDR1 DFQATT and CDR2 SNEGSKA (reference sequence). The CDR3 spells CSARKGQVQFF. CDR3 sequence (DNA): TGCAGTGCTAGAAAGGGACAGGTGCAGTTCTTC.